In this sample, the clone carrying this TCR beta chain turned up a few times. The data were produced by immunoSEQ multiplex PCR, yet TCRdb's version contains in-frame clones alone and is incomplete. The sample has under 250,000 clones; about 79% are singletons. The entry originates in a study of blood T cell repertoires in COVID-19. In germline, CDR1 is LNHDA, CDR2 SQIVND (reference sequence). V dropped 3 bases and J dropped 0 bases, with 11 bases sitting between them. There are 15 residues in the CDR3. The chain employs TRBV19 and TRBJ1-1; D gene unclear. The sequenced material came from PBMCs or T cells enriched from blood (not recorded which). This clonotype originated in a woman between 40 and 50 years old with acute COVID-19. CDR3 bases: TGTGCCAGTAGTATCCCACGGCAGGTGAACACTGAAGCTTTCTTT. Protein: CASSIPRQVNTEAFF. Full variable domain (missing parts from reference TRBV19 and TRBJ1-1): DGGITQSPKYLFRKEGQNVTLSCEQNLNHDAMYWYRQDPGQGLRLIYYSQIVNDFQKGDIAEGYSVSREKKESFPLTVTSAQKNPTAFYLCASSIPRQVNTEAFFGQGTRLTVV.